This entry lists 2 T cell receptor beta chains sequenced from one sample in a study of blood T cell repertoires in COVID-19. Data came from immunoSEQ multiplex PCR; TCRdb stores just in-frame clones and leaves some out. The data hold nearly 350,000 clones, with about 89% observed a single time. Material: peripheral blood. The receptors come from a woman between 50 and 59 years old with COVID-19, enrolled during active disease.

The chain carries TRBV5-1 and TRBJ2-1, with 10 nucleotides matching TRBD2. V gave up 4 bases and J gave up 9 bases; unmatched junction bases: 10. The CDR3 has 15 amino acids. Germline V CDR1 and CDR2: SGHRS, YFSETQ. CDR3 nucleotide sequence: TGCGCCAGCAGCGGAGGAGCGGGAGGGCCCACTGAGCAGTTCTTC. Residues: CASSGGAGGPTEQFF.

The rearrangement uses TRBV3-1 (or the pseudogene TRBV3-2) and TRBJ2-4; TRBD2 agrees at 7 bases. Germline CDR1 is LGHDT and CDR2 is YNNKEL (reference sequence). This CDR3 has 13 residues. Unmatched junction bases numbered 10, after V lost 9 bases and J lost 8 bases. CDR3 nucleotides: TGTGCCAGTGGCGGGGGTGTTGGGGACATTCAGTACTTC. Its protein is CASGGGVGDIQYF.